These 2 T cell receptor beta chains were all obtained from the same sample, sequenced in a study of blood T cell repertoires in COVID-19. Libraries were prepared by immunoSEQ multiplex PCR; TCRdb keeps only in-frame clonotypes and omits some of them. The table has about 180,000 clones, about 82% seen once. Input material: peripheral blood. The receptor source for this set is a man aged 50-59 years with active or convalescent COVID-19.

V is TRBV5-4 and J is TRBJ2-6; TRBD1 matches at 9 bases. This CDR3 spans 15 amino acids. The junction had 1 base not matched to a gene; V was cut back by 4 bases and J by 2 bases. Looked up from germline, CDR1 is SGHNT and CDR2 is YYREEE (reference sequence). DNA for the CDR3: TGTGCCAGCAGCAGGACAGGGGCTGGGGCCAACGTCCTGACTTTC. Protein product: CASSRTGAGANVLTF.

This clone has more than one count but fewer than ten. CDR3 region: CASSLDRLAGDNEQFF. CDR3 sequence (DNA): TGTGCCAGCAGCTTAGACCGACTAGCGGGGGACAATGAGCAGTTCTTC. This sequence joins TRBV7-2 and TRBJ2-1; 12 bases map to TRBD2. From germline, CDR1 is SGHTA and CDR2 FQGNSA. V was pared by 1 base and J by 5 bases, with 3 bases of the junction left unmatched. The CDR3 is 16 residues long.